This T cell receptor (beta chain) was retrieved from a study of blood T cells in healthy people across ages (dated by TCRdb to 2014 to 2015). About the investigation overall: In model experiments, template switching captured about one uniquely barcoded TCR beta cDNA molecule for every two T cells. Age-related changes in TCR beta repertoire diversity were measured in the study by deep sequencing normalized with unique cDNA molecular identifiers. The donors were divided into four age groups: young (average approximately 17 years), middle-aged (about 40), aged (approximately 59) and long-lived (about 80). To avoid experimental bias, donors of different ages were spread randomly across the sequencing lanes. The study analyzed two additional independent replicas of 1 million unique cDNA reads from the same blood draw for two donors, one aged 18 to 29 and one aged 80 or older.

Donors were 39 systemically healthy Caucasian individuals from Russia aged roughly 6 to 90 years. Each donor gave approximately 9.4 milliliters of peripheral blood, drawn into EDTA-treated Vacutainer tubes. Ficoll-Paque density-gradient centrifugation was used to isolate PBMCs, with at least 7 million per sample. Total RNA, at least 6 micrograms per sample, was extracted from PBMCs with Trizol reagent. For every donor, flow cytometry on a PBMC aliquot measured the percentage of naive CD45RAhigh/CD27high T cells. The germline V gene gives CDR1 as MNHNS and CDR2 as SASEGT. Trimming takes 8 bases off V and 4 bases off J; junction bases not matched to a gene: 12. The cysteine opens and the phenylalanine closes a CDR3 of 16 amino acids. CDR3 DNA only is kept here, 48 bases in frame from base 1. This clonotype was observed a few times. The antigen this receptor binds is unknown. Base-call qualities are not available, and no considerably larger clone is one nucleotide away.

Library creation used 5' RACE. Sequencing relied on an Illumina HiSeq 2500. A second PCR of roughly 7 to 11 cycles was performed with a sample-barcoded 5' primer and a J-beta primer mix. A unique molecular identifier was introduced onto each TCR beta cDNA molecule by a template-switch 5' adaptor carrying 12 random nucleotides. Each sample yielded at least 2.5 million CDR3-containing paired-end reads. All of the RNA was converted into first-strand cDNA using the Mint cDNA synthesis kit, with a TRBC-specific oligonucleotide serving as the primer. All cDNA was treated with uracil-DNA glycosylase and then went through a first 18-cycle PCR with the universal primers M1SS and BC2_uni_R. Per the original workflow: Each sample was normalized by randomly selecting 1 million high-quality reads, each carrying a distinct molecular identifier. Reads with shared molecular identifiers were discarded instead of being binned into consensus sequences. MiTCR, with a Q25 quality threshold and the strictest error-elimination algorithm, was used for CDR3 identification, clonotype clustering and error correction. A nonparametric unseen species model with Euler transformation was used to estimate a lower bound on total TCR beta diversity. TCRdb reanalyzed the raw reads on its own, using fastp at Q25 for trimming and MiXCR for clone calling, and kept in-frame beta chains. Every distinct CDR3 protein forms one entry, paired with its most common genes and DNA. TCRdb, not the original authors, processed these V and J calls. This sample is represented by 730,000 or so distinct CDR3 sequences; around 46% of them were singletons. The biggest ten clones account for 20% to 25% of the sample.

What the authors observed across the whole study: Compared with the aged group, the long-lived group had more naive CD4+ T cells, fewer expanded clones and increased TCR diversity, a pattern suggesting age selection. As age increased, observed TCR beta diversity per million T cells dropped in a roughly linear way, and a significant reduction was already evident by age around 41. Estimates of total diversity based on one million sequenced T cells were considered lower bounds and underestimates. Because profiling used bulk unsorted PBMCs, naive and antigen-experienced compartments could not be compared conclusively. A strong correlation was found between observed TCR beta diversity and the percentage of naive T cells measured by flow cytometry. Donor CMV infection status was unknown, potentially confounding age-related changes in expanded clonotypes.

The chain is assembled from TRBV6-1 and TRBJ2-7; 12 bases in the junction line up with TRBD2. The sequence came from a woman in her sixties in good health. The sequenced sample consisted of blood. CDR3 sequence: CASARASGRDPYEQYF. The DNA sequence is TGTGCCAGCGCTCGGGCTAGCGGGAGGGATCCGTACGAGCAGTACTTC.